This T cell receptor (beta chain) was identified during a study of blood T cell repertoires in COVID-19. Assay: immunoSEQ multiplex PCR; the TCRdb copy retains only in-frame clones and omits some. The sample lists about 70,000 clones, approximately 85% occurring once. The sequence came from a woman of 80 years or more with active or convalescent COVID-19. The specimen sequenced was peripheral blood.

For the CDR3, the DNA is TGCGCCAGCAGCCAAGAAAGGCTAGCGGGGGGTATGGAAGAGACCCAGTACTTC. Protein: CASSQERLAGGMEETQYF. The chain couples TRBV4-1 to TRBJ2-5; TRBD2 agrees at 11 bases. Germline CDR1 MGHRA, CDR2 YSYEKL. V lost 0 bases and J lost 3; bases outside the gene matches: 9. The CDR3 covers 18 residues.